These 30 T cell receptor beta chains share one sample of origin, sequenced in a study of blood T cells in healthy people across ages. Primed by a sample-barcoded 5' primer and a J-beta primer mix, a second PCR proceeded for 7 to 11 cycles. Each CDR3 protein gets one entry after TCRdb re-called the 5' RACE reads with MiXCR. This table holds some 640,000 distinct CDR3 sequences, around 45% found once. The sample comprised blood. Receptors originate from a woman aged 55-69 years in good health.

This clonotype was picked up many times. J is TRBJ1-2 and V is TRBV12-3 or TRBV12-4, with D unclear. The V and J ends lost 5 bases and 7 bases respectively, with 17 bases between them. This CDR3 is 14 amino acids long. DNA for the CDR3: TGTGCCAGCAGTCTCAAGTCGGGAGGGAGTGGCTACACCTTC. Amino acid sequence: CASSLKSGGSGYTF.

This clonotype turned up a few times. The chain is built from TRBV27 and TRBJ2-5; 7 bases match TRBD2. The CDR3 is 14 amino acids. Germline V gene data show CDR1 as MNHEY and CDR2 as SMNVEV (reference sequence). J lost 0 bases, V lost 10 bases, and 8 bases had no gene match. The CDR3 here is CATRSGGNQETQYF. CDR3 coding DNA: TGTGCCACCCGGTCGGGGGGAAACCAAGAGACCCAGTACTTC.

In its sample, this clonotype was seen a few times. The genes are TRBV25-1 and TRBJ1-2; 8 bases fit TRBD1. Germline CDR1 reads MGHDK; CDR2 reads SYGVNS. CDR3 length: 14 residues. Trimming took 5 bases from V and 3 from J; bases not matched to a gene: 5. DNA for the CDR3: TGTGCCAGCAGTTCAGGGGGCAGGTACTATGGCTACACCTTC. Protein sequence: CASSSGGRYYGYTF.

The chain links TRBV20-1 to TRBJ2-1; D assignment may be TRBD1 or TRBD2 (6 bases each). The J call may not be correct, given that the DNA end is closer to TRBJ2-7. Germline V lookup: CDR1 DFQATT, CDR2 SNEGSKA (reference sequence). This CDR3 has 17 residues. The chain's CDR3 is CSAPTWGARPSYNEQYF. The CDR3 nucleotides read TGCAGTGCTCCTACCTGGGGGGCTAGACCCTCCTACAATGAGCAGTACTTC.

This clonotype occurred many times. The chain recombines TRBV7-2 with TRBJ2-2, with D hard to call. The CDR3 runs 11 residues. V was shortened by 6 bases and J by 5 bases, with 4 bases between the two germline ends. Germline lookup yields CDR1 SGHTA and CDR2 FQGNSA. CDR3 sequence reads: CASSLTGELFF. Written as DNA, the CDR3 is TGTGCCAGCAGTTTAACCGGGGAGCTGTTTTTT. The variable domain in full, with the rest retrieved from reference TRBV7-2 and TRBJ2-2, is GAGVSQSPSNKVTEKGKDVELRCDPISGHTALYWYRQSLGQGLEFLIYFQGNSAPDKSGLPSDRFSAERTGGSVSTLTIQRTQQEDSAVYLCASSLTGELFFGEGSRLTVL.

As regards this clonotype: A much larger clone differs by one base, so this may be a read error. The rearrangement links TRBV7-2 to TRBJ2-5, with D unclear. The CDR3 has 14 residues. Germline CDR1 is SGHTA and CDR2 is FQGNSA. CDR3 sequence reads: CASGLEWSEETQYF. The DNA for the CDR3 is TGTGCCAGCGGCTTAGAGTGGTCAGAAGAGACCCAGTACTTC.

This clonotype was counted between two and nine times. CDR3 DNA sequence: TGTGCCAGCAGCTCCCCTAGCGGGAGGAGAGGCAATGAGCAGTTCTTC. Its protein is CASSSPSGRRGNEQFF. This rearrangement joins TRBV7-2 to TRBJ2-1, with 11 bases matching TRBD2. CDR3 length: 16 residues. Trimming took 4 bases from V and 6 from J; bases not matched to a gene: 8. Germline V gene sequence: CDR1 SGHTA, CDR2 FQGNSA.

CDR3 sequence (DNA): TGCAGTGCTCCCACCGGGATCGCCCCCTACGAGCAGTACTTC. It specifies CSAPTGIAPYEQYF. This chain uses TRBV20-1 with TRBJ2-7, with D possibly being TRBD2 (5 bases). The CDR3 totals 14 residues. The V end lost 5 bases, the J end lost 2 bases, and 16 bases lay between the germline ends. Per the germline V gene, CDR1 is DFQATT and CDR2 is SNEGSKA (reference sequence).

The V gene is TRBV24-1, the J gene TRBJ2-2; 9 positions agree with TRBD1. Germline CDR1 is KGHDR and CDR2 is SFDVKD. CDR3 length equals 15 residues. Trimming took 8 bases from V and 1 from J; bases not matched to a gene: 4. This CDR3 is CATNPGQGNTGELFF. The CDR3 nucleotides are TGTGCCACCAATCCGGGACAGGGGAACACCGGGGAGCTGTTTTTT.

V and J are TRBV28 and TRBJ2-1; D not resolved. Trimming removed 3 bases from V and 4 bases from J, with 7 bases in between. Germline values: CDR1 MDHEN, CDR2 SYDVKM. This CDR3 region has 13 residues. In DNA, the CDR3 is TGTGCCAGCAGTTTGGACGTATACAATGAGCAGTTCTTC. Translated, it gives CASSLDVYNEQFF.

The rearrangement links TRBV7-2 to TRBJ1-2, with TRBD1 matching over 9 bases. The V and J ends lost 5 bases and 12 bases, in that order; junction bases with no gene match: 16. The CDR3 length is 15 residues. The V gene's germline CDR1 is SGHTA and CDR2 FQGNSA. CDR3 amino acids: CASSPPYRGPSRNTF. The CDR3 DNA reads as TGTGCCAGCAGCCCACCATACAGGGGGCCAAGTCGGAACACCTTC.

This clonotype was recorded only once. This chain uses TRBV7-2 with TRBJ2-2, with 11 bases identical to TRBD2. The junction had 13 bases not matched to a gene; V was cut back by 7 bases and J by 9 bases. This CDR3 spans 16 amino acids. Germline V gives CDR1 SGHTA, CDR2 FQGNSA. CDR3 in amino acids: CASTLSVAGGRRELFF. In DNA, the CDR3 is TGTGCCAGCACCTTGTCTGTAGCGGGAGGGCGCCGGGAGCTGTTTTTT.

This clonotype turned up a few times. The chain joins TRBV20-1 to TRBJ1-5; D is unresolved. Trimming pared 1 base from V and 7 bases from J, leaving 5 bases between. CDR3 size: 11 residues. Germline V gives CDR1 DFQATT, CDR2 SNEGSKA (reference sequence). The CDR3 loop reads CSARVGQPQHF. CDR3 nucleotides: TGCAGTGCTAGAGTGGGACAGCCCCAGCATTTT.

The J gene is TRBJ2-7, the V gene TRBV20-1; D gene uncertain. V gave up 6 bases and J gave up 0 bases, with 9 bases separating them. The germline V gene has CDR1 DFQATT and CDR2 SNEGSKA (reference sequence). The CDR3 spans 12 residues. The CDR3 is CSAMSGSYEQYF. CDR3 nucleotide sequence: TGCAGTGCCATGTCAGGCTCCTACGAGCAGTACTTC.

This clonotype was observed a few times. The gene calls are TRBV10-3 and TRBJ2-3; tentatively, D is TRBD2 (6 bases). CDR1 is ENHRY and CDR2 is SYGVKD in the germline V gene. V lost 4 bases to trimming and J lost 5 bases, with 19 bases between them. The CDR3 loop spans 16 amino acids. The CDR3 DNA reads TGTGCCATCAGTGCAGCCCTTCCGGGGGTTTTAGATACGCAGTATTTT. Encoded protein: CAISAALPGVLDTQYF.

This clonotype was seen a few times. The CDR3 coding sequence is TGTGCCCTTCCGGGACTAGGTGACGAGCAGTACTTC. Translated: CALPGLGDEQYF. The genes are TRBV7-9 and TRBJ2-7, with 8 nucleotides matching TRBD2. V shed 11 bases and J 5 bases; nucleotides not matched to a gene: 8. The CDR3 is made up of 12 amino acids. Germline values: CDR1 SEHNR, CDR2 FQNEAQ (reference sequence).

In its sample, this clonotype was seen a few times. This chain connects TRBV7-2 to TRBJ2-7, with D possibly TRBD1 on 5 matching bases. Trimming left V 0 bases short and J 2 bases short, with 11 bases between. CDR1 is SGHTA, CDR2 FQGNSA, per germline. The length of the CDR3 is 15 residues. Here the CDR3 reads CASSLAAGKPYEQYF. The CDR3, as DNA: TGTGCCAGCAGCTTAGCGGCAGGGAAGCCCTACGAGCAGTACTTC.

The chain recombines TRBV6-5 with TRBJ2-7; D unclear. The CDR3 consists of 13 residues. CDR1 and CDR2 from the germline V gene are MNHEY and SVGAGI. Trimming took 7 bases from V and 2 from J, leaving 12 bases between them. As DNA, the CDR3 is TGTGCCAGCACCCCAGGATACCCCTACGAGCAGTACTTC. Residues: CASTPGYPYEQYF.

This clonotype was observed a few times. V gene TRBV28 combines with J gene TRBJ2-7; 7 nucleotides match TRBD1. The CDR3 is 13 amino acids. Trimming cost V 6 bases and J 1 base; bases outside gene matches: 3. CDR1 MDHEN and CDR2 SYDVKM come from the germline V gene. As DNA, the CDR3 is TGTGCCAGCAGACCGGGACAGTCCTACGAGCAGTACTTC. Amino acid sequence: CASRPGQSYEQYF. The full variable domain, with the rest looked up from reference TRBV28 and TRBJ2-7, is DVKVTQSSRYLVKRTGEKVFLECVQDMDHENMFWYRQDPGLGLRLIYFSYDVKMKEKGDIPEGYSVSREKKERFSLILESASTNQTSMYLCASRPGQSYEQYFGPGTRLTVT.

Ten or more counts support this clonotype. V gene TRBV4-2 combines with J gene TRBJ2-1, with TRBD2 matching over 7 bases. This CDR3 is 16 amino acids long. The germline V gene has CDR1 LGHNA and CDR2 YNFKEQ. V gave up 2 bases and J gave up 1 base; unmatched junction bases: 5. Here the CDR3 DNA reads TGTGCCAGCAGCCAACGGTCTAGCGGTTCCTACAATGAGCAGTTCTTC. Translating gives CASSQRSSGSYNEQFF.

The rearrangement joins TRBV7-9 to TRBJ2-1; TRBD2 matches 10 bases. Germline lookup yields CDR1 SEHNR and CDR2 FQNEAQ (reference sequence). The junction had 3 bases not matched to a gene; V was cut back by 2 bases and J by 8 bases. CDR3 length: 14 residues. The CDR3 DNA reads TGTGCCAGCAGCTTACTCCTAGCGGGAGATGAGCAGTTCTTC. Amino acid sequence: CASSLLLAGDEQFF.

This clonotype was observed at least ten times. The rearrangement joins TRBV29-1 to TRBJ1-1; 7 bases match TRBD1. The CDR3 sequence is 13 residues long. V dropped 6 bases and J dropped 1; count of bases not matched to a gene: 5. Germline assignment: CDR1 SQVTM and CDR2 ANQGSEA. CDR3 DNA sequence: TGCAGCGTGAACAGGGGACGGAACACTGAAGCTTTCTTT. As protein: CSVNRGRNTEAFF.

J is TRBJ2-3 and V is TRBV7-2; 10 nucleotides line up with TRBD2. The ends lost 1 base at V and 8 bases at J; junction bases unmatched: 15. The CDR3 runs to 18 residues. CDR1 is SGHTA, CDR2 FQGNSA, per germline. Written as DNA, the CDR3 is TGTGCCAGCAGCTTAGTCCCAGGCCTGGGGTTAGCGGGAGGTACGCAGTATTTT. This codes for CASSLVPGLGLAGGTQYF.

The chain combines TRBV20-1 with TRBJ2-5, with 10 positions matching TRBD2. With V trimmed by 5 bases and J by 5 bases, 8 bases remained unmatched. The CDR3 extends over 14 amino acids. Germline CDR1 DFQATT, CDR2 SNEGSKA (reference sequence). The CDR3 loop reads CSAYGLAERETQYF. DNA of the CDR3: TGCAGTGCTTACGGACTAGCGGAAAGGGAGACCCAGTACTTC.

The genes are TRBV6-2 or TRBV6-3 and TRBJ1-3; D is uncertain. This CDR3 has 12 amino acids. Germline V lookup: CDR1 MNHEY, CDR2 SVGEGT. V was shortened by 8 bases and J by 0 bases, with 5 bases between the two germline ends. CDR3 in amino acids: CASGSSGNTIYF. The CDR3 bases are TGTGCCAGCGGCAGCTCTGGAAACACCATATATTTT.

The J gene is TRBJ2-7, the V gene TRBV29-1; D gene unclear. The DNA matches TRBJ2-5 better at its end, which makes the J call doubtful. CDR3 length equals 13 residues. Germline CDR1 and CDR2: SQVTM and ANQGSEA. The CDR3 DNA is TGCAGCGTAGCTACAAGGATCCAAGAGACCCAGTACTTC. Encoded protein: CSVATRIQETQYF.

In this sample, this clonotype turned up many times. The J gene is TRBJ1-1, the V gene TRBV5-1, with 7 positions matching TRBD1. V lost 4 bases, J lost 6 bases, and 9 bases stayed unmatched. Germline CDR1 is SGHRS and CDR2 is YFSETQ. This CDR3 contains 14 residues. This CDR3 reads CASSSPTGIAEAFF. The CDR3 nucleotides read TGCGCCAGCAGCAGCCCGACAGGGATCGCTGAAGCTTTCTTT.

This clonotype has just a few counts. The chain has TRBV4-3 and TRBJ2-2, with D unclear. The V gene lost 6 bases and the J gene lost 0 bases, with 8 bases spanning the gap. Per germline, CDR1 LGHNA and CDR2 YSLEER. The CDR3 consists of 14 residues. In DNA, the CDR3 is TGCGCCAGCAGGCAGGTCGCGAACACCGGGGAGCTGTTTTTT. Residues: CASRQVANTGELFF.

This clonotype was recorded only once. The chain links TRBV5-1 to TRBJ1-1; D might be TRBD1 (5 bases). Germline values: CDR1 SGHRS, CDR2 YFSETQ. The length of the CDR3 is 18 residues. V was trimmed by 0 bases and J by 0 bases, leaving 18 bases between them. CDR3 in amino acids: CASSLEFFPDRLNTEAFF. The CDR3 region has the DNA TGCGCCAGCAGCTTGGAGTTTTTCCCAGACAGACTGAACACTGAAGCTTTCTTT.

V and J are TRBV28 and TRBJ2-2; 7 bases map to TRBD1. This CDR3 has 15 residues. CDR1 is MDHEN and CDR2 is SYDVKM in the germline V gene. V trimming: 6 bases; J trimming: 6 bases; junction bases outside the gene matches: 10. CDR3 loop: CASSTRQGSPGELFF. For the CDR3, the DNA is TGTGCCAGCAGCACCAGACAGGGATCCCCCGGGGAGCTGTTTTTT.